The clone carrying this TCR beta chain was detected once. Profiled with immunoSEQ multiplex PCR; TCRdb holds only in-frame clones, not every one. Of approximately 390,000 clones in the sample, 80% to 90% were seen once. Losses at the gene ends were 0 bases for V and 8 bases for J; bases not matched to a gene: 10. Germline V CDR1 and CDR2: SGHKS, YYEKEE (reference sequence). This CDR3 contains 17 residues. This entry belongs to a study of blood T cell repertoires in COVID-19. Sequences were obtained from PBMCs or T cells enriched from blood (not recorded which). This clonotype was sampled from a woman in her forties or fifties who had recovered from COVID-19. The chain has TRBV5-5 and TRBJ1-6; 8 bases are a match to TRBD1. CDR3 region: CASSLVPTGTGHSPLHF. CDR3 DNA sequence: TGTGCCAGCAGCTTGGTACCCACCGGGACAGGACATTCACCCCTCCACTTT.